Listed here are 11 T cell receptor beta chains from one sample, sequenced in a study of cytomegalovirus exposure and HLA in healthy donors. The PCR was carried out with 60 Vbeta primers and 13 Jbeta primers. The method was immunoSEQ multiplex PCR; TCRdb's version includes in-frame clones alone and lacks a portion of them. The table shows around 190,000 clones, with almost 75% occurring only once. The sequencing sample was made of PBMCs. Source of these receptors: a woman aged 25 to 39 in good health and CMV-seropositive.

The V gene is TRBV4-1, the J gene TRBJ2-7; D possibly corresponds to TRBD1 (5 bases). Per the germline V gene, CDR1 is MGHRA and CDR2 is YSYEKL. The length of the CDR3 is 15 residues. The ends were cut back, 4 bases at V and 2 bases at J, with 15 bases in the middle. CDR3 DNA sequence: TGCGCCAGCAGCCCCCTGGGCCAGGGCCCCTACGAGCAGTACTTC. Protein sequence: CASSPLGQGPYEQYF.

This clone has at least ten counts. The gene calls are TRBV12-5 and TRBJ2-1, with D possibly matching TRBD1 (6 bases). V was shortened by 5 bases and J by 0 bases, with 11 bases between the two germline ends. This CDR3 has 15 residues. Germline V gene sequence: CDR1 LGHNT, CDR2 FRNRAP. CDR3 nucleotide sequence: TGTGCTAGTGGTCTACAGGGTAGCTCCTACAATGAGCAGTTCTTC. Translating it yields CASGLQGSSYNEQFF.

V and J are TRBV18 and TRBJ1-1; TRBD1 is a possible D gene (6 bases). With 2 bases removed from V and 1 base from J, the gap between germline ends came to 11 bases. CDR3 size: 15 residues. The germline gives CDR1 KGHSH, CDR2 LQKENI. The CDR3 bases are TGTGCCAGCTCACCAGCACCGGGACAGAACACTGAAGCTTTCTTT. Encoded protein: CASSPAPGQNTEAFF.

The genes are TRBV7-9 and TRBJ1-5, with D possibly being TRBD1 (5 bases). Trimming pared 2 bases from V and 1 base from J, leaving 6 bases between. Germline assignment: CDR1 SEHNR and CDR2 FQNEAQ (reference sequence). CDR3 length equals 14 residues. The CDR3, as DNA: TGTGCCAGCAGCTTAACAGGCAGCAATCAGCCCCAGCATTTT. Its translation is CASSLTGSNQPQHF.

This chain joins TRBV4-1 and TRBJ1-2; 12 positions agree with TRBD1. The ends lost 0 bases at V and 8 bases at J; junction bases unmatched: 13. The germline CDR1 and CDR2 sequences are MGHRA and YSYEKL. CDR3 length equals 18 residues. CDR3 sequence: CASSQDPGQGQGAKGYTF. CDR3 sequence (DNA): TGCGCCAGCAGCCAAGATCCGGGTCAGGGACAGGGGGCCAAGGGCTACACCTTC.

This rearrangement joins TRBV4-1 to TRBJ2-1; 8 nucleotides match TRBD1. Germline lookup yields CDR1 MGHRA and CDR2 YSYEKL. The junction had 6 bases not matched to a gene; V was cut back by 1 base and J by 7 bases. The CDR3 extends over 15 amino acids. The CDR3, as DNA: TGCGCCAGCAGCCAAGTTGGGACAGGAGGAAATGAGCAGTTCTTC. Its protein product is CASSQVGTGGNEQFF.

The genes are TRBV28 and TRBJ2-7, with 9 bases lining up with TRBD2. This CDR3 is 14 amino acids long. Germline values: CDR1 MDHEN, CDR2 SYDVKM. The ends lost 7 bases at V and 4 bases at J; junction bases unmatched: 8. CDR3 DNA sequence: TGTGCCAGCACTGGACTAGCGATCCTTTACGAGCAGTACTTC. This codes for CASTGLAILYEQYF.

This clone was found a few times. The chain recombines TRBV18 with TRBJ2-7; D is perhaps TRBD2 (6 bases). Deletions cut 3 bases from V and 3 bases from J, with 6 bases between. The germline V gene encodes CDR1 KGHSH and CDR2 LQKENI. CDR3 length: 12 residues. CDR3 residues: CASSPEGYEQYF. Written as DNA, the CDR3 is TGTGCCAGCTCACCGGAGGGCTACGAGCAGTACTTC.

V and J are TRBV19 and TRBJ2-1; 10 positions match TRBD2. The CDR3 contains 16 residues. Trimming removed 1 base from V and 0 bases from J; junction bases left unmatched: 0. The germline gives CDR1 LNHDA, CDR2 SQIVND (reference sequence). The CDR3: CASSIASGSSYNEQFF. The CDR3 DNA follows: TGTGCCAGTAGTATAGCTAGCGGGAGCTCCTACAATGAGCAGTTCTTC.

The V call is TRBV29-1, the J call TRBJ1-1; 7 nucleotides line up with TRBD1. The germline V gene has CDR1 SQVTM and CDR2 ANQGSEA. The CDR3 length is 12 residues. V shed 6 bases and J 2 bases; nucleotides not matched to a gene: 3. The CDR3 reads CSVQGSNTEAFF. The CDR3 DNA sequence: TGCAGCGTACAGGGGTCTAACACTGAAGCTTTCTTT.

The V call is TRBV28, the J call TRBJ2-1; possible D gene TRBD1, 6 bases. This CDR3 has 19 residues. Germline V CDR1 and CDR2: MDHEN, SYDVKM. V lost 5 bases and J 0 bases, leaving 23 bases between the germline ends. The CDR3 is CASSPLRGRGLSSYNEQFF. CDR3 DNA sequence: TGTGCCAGCAGTCCCCTCAGGGGCCGGGGCCTCAGCTCCTACAATGAGCAGTTCTTC.